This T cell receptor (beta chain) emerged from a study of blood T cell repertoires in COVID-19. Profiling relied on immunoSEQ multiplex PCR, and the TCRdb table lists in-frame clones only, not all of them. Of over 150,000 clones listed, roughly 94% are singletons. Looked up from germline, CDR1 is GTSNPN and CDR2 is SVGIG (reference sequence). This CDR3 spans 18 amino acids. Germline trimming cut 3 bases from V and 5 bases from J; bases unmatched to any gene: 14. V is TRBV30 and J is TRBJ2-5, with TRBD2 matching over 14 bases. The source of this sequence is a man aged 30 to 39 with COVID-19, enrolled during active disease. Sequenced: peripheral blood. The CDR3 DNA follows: TGTGCCTGGAGCTTACGCCCGGGACTAGCGGGGGTCTTGGAGACCCAGTACTTC. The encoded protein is CAWSLRPGLAGVLETQYF.